Listed here are 20 T cell receptor beta chains from one sample, sequenced in a study of beta chain features in type 1 diabetes. Whole-study results and caveats: All four CD4+ subsets from Type 1 diabetes patients carried moderately but significantly shorter TCRB CDR3s.

These receptors' antigens are unknown. Isolated RNA was reverse transcribed in full, so expressed TCRB transcripts were sequenced. Repertoires were generated with immunoSEQ multiplex PCR, while TCRdb's copy carries only in-frame clones and drops some. The sample has 500,000 to 850,000 clones, over 12% seen once. Material: naive CD4+ T cells from blood. The source of these receptors is a man between 18 and 29 years old with type 1 diabetes.

In its sample, this clone was seen a few times. The chain couples TRBV30 to TRBJ2-2, with 13 bases identical to TRBD2. V lost 3 bases to trimming and J lost 6 bases; unmatched junction nucleotides: 1. The CDR3 is 14 amino acids. CDR1 and CDR2 (germline): GTSNPN, SVGIG (reference sequence). CDR3 nucleotide sequence: TGTGCCTGGAGACTAGCGGGAGGGCCCGGGGAGCTGTTTTTT. Its translation: CAWRLAGGPGELFF.

This clone was seen a handful of times. The J gene is TRBJ1-5, the V gene TRBV4-3, with 8 bases lining up with TRBD1. Losses at the gene ends were 1 base for V and 9 bases for J; bases not matched to a gene: 11. The CDR3 covers 16 residues. CDR1 and CDR2 (germline): LGHNA, YSLEER. CDR3 residues: CASSQVLQGAGGPQHF. The CDR3 DNA sequence: TGCGCCAGCAGCCAAGTACTCCAGGGGGCAGGCGGGCCCCAGCATTTT.

This clone has only a few counts. This chain uses TRBV7-9 with TRBJ2-1; D tentatively reads TRBD1 or TRBD2 (5 bases each). The CDR3 totals 16 residues. Trimming removed 5 bases from V and 4 bases from J, with 18 bases in between. Germline V gene data show CDR1 as SEHNR and CDR2 as FQNEAQ (reference sequence). The CDR3 sequence is CASSPHRDVAYNEQFF. CDR3 nucleotide sequence: TGTGCCAGCAGCCCGCACCGGGACGTCGCGTACAATGAGCAGTTCTTC. The full variable domain, rest sourced from reference TRBV7-9 and TRBJ2-1, is DTGVSQNPRHKITKRGQNVTFRCDPISEHNRLYWYRQTLGQGPEFLTYFQNEAQLEKSRLLSDRFSAERPKGSFSTLEIQRTEQGDSAMYLCASSPHRDVAYNEQFFGPGTRLTVL.

The rearrangement joins TRBV7-2 to TRBJ2-1, with D possibly matching TRBD2 (5 bases). Trimming cost V 5 bases and J 0 bases, with 11 bases left between them. The germline V gene encodes CDR1 SGHTA and CDR2 FQGNSA. This CDR3 region has 15 residues. Written as DNA, the CDR3 is TGTGCCAGCAGCCGGACTGCCAGCTCCTACAATGAGCAGTTCTTC. Encoded protein: CASSRTASSYNEQFF.

In this sample, this clone turned up once. V and J are TRBV2 and TRBJ1-5; the D gene is possibly TRBD1 (5 bases). The CDR3 has 17 amino acids. Germline lookup yields CDR1 SNHLY and CDR2 FYNNEI. V shed 2 bases and J shed 6 bases, with 20 bases lying between them. CDR3 region: CASSETRTVTAIQPQHF. The CDR3 DNA is TGTGCCAGCAGTGAAACGAGAACGGTGACAGCAATTCAGCCCCAGCATTTT. Filled out from reference TRBV2 and TRBJ1-5, the complete variable domain reads EPEVTQTPSHQVTQMGQEVILRCVPISNHLYFYWYRQILGQKVEFLVSFYNNEISEKSEIFDDQFSVERPDGSNFTLKIRSTKLEDSAMYFCASSETRTVTAIQPQHFGDGTRLSIL.

This clone was seen more than once but under ten times. This chain uses TRBV25-1 with TRBJ1-1; D perhaps matches TRBD1 (5 bases). V gave up 2 bases and J gave up 2 bases, with 15 bases separating them. The CDR3 length is 16 residues. Germline CDR1 is MGHDK and CDR2 is SYGVNS. The CDR3 nucleotides are TGTGCCAGCAGTGAAACGATTGCAGGGCGAAACACTGAAGCTTTCTTT. It specifies CASSETIAGRNTEAFF.

This sequence joins TRBV4-3 and TRBJ1-4; D uncertain. This CDR3 comprises 16 residues. Trimming removed 0 bases at V and 8 bases at J, with 16 bases between. Germline loops: CDR1 LGHNA, CDR2 YSLEER. This CDR3 reads CASSQDTVLLWEKLFF. Written as DNA, the CDR3 is TGCGCCAGCAGCCAAGATACAGTCCTCCTGTGGGAAAAACTGTTTTTT.

V usage is TRBV28 and J usage is TRBJ2-1; TRBD1 agrees at 7 bases. V shed 10 bases and J 2 bases; nucleotides not matched to a gene: 2. Germline V lookup: CDR1 MDHEN, CDR2 SYDVKM. This CDR3 contains 12 residues. The CDR3 DNA follows: TGTGCCACAGGGACAGCCTACAATGAGCAGTTCTTC. Protein sequence: CATGTAYNEQFF. Full variable domain (missing parts from reference TRBV28 and TRBJ2-1): DVKVTQSSRYLVKRTGEKVFLECVQDMDHENMFWYRQDPGLGLRLIYFSYDVKMKEKGDIPEGYSVSREKKERFSLILESASTNQTSMYLCATGTAYNEQFFGPGTRLTVL.

This clone was observed a few times. V and J are TRBV7-9 and TRBJ2-1; 12 bases line up with TRBD2. Trimming removed 6 bases from V and 5 bases from J; junction bases left unmatched: 8. Germline V lookup: CDR1 SEHNR, CDR2 FQNEAQ (reference sequence). The CDR3 runs 16 residues. CDR3 bases: TGTGCCAGCAGTTCACGACTAGCGGGAGTGGACAATGAGCAGTTCTTC. Its protein is CASSSRLAGVDNEQFF.

V is TRBV7-9 and J is TRBJ2-3, with 9 bases lining up with TRBD2. V lost 4 bases and J lost 2; bases outside the gene matches: 4. From germline, CDR1 is SEHNR and CDR2 FQNEAQ (reference sequence). The CDR3 length is 15 residues. The CDR3 DNA is TGTGCCAGCAGCTCGGGACTAGCCTTCACAGATACGCAGTATTTT. This gives the protein CASSSGLAFTDTQYF.

This clone was seen only a few times. The same CDR3 is also encoded by other DNA sequences in this sample. The chain uses TRBV30 and TRBJ1-2, with D unclear. Trimming took off 2 bases at V and 8 bases at J, with 9 bases between the two ends. Germline V gene lookup returns CDR1 GTSNPN and CDR2 SVGIG (reference sequence). This CDR3 has 11 amino acids. This CDR3 reads CAWSPVGGYTF. DNA for the CDR3: TGTGCCTGGAGTCCCGTAGGGGGCTACACCTTC. The full variable domain, with the rest looked up from reference TRBV30 and TRBJ1-2, is SQTIHQWPATLVQPVGSPLSLECTVEGTSNPNLYWYRQAAGRGLQLLFYSVGIGQISSEVPQNLSASRPQDRQFILSSKKLLLSDSGFYLCAWSPVGGYTFGSGTRLTVV.

This clone came up a few times. The chain is built from TRBV6-5 and TRBJ2-1, with D hard to call. Germline V lookup: CDR1 MNHEY, CDR2 SVGAGI. The CDR3 is 12 residues long. Trimming took off 5 bases at V and 13 bases at J, with 15 bases between the two ends. CDR3 DNA sequence: TGTGCCAGCAGTCAAGGTCTCGTTTCTCAGTTCTTC. It codes for CASSQGLVSQFF.

The table lists this clone with a few counts. The V and J genes are TRBV5-6 and TRBJ2-1; 12 bases align to TRBD2. After removal of 4 bases from V and 7 bases from J, the junction contained 9 bases not matched to a gene. The CDR3 is made up of 16 amino acids. Germline CDR1 and CDR2: SGHDT and YYEEEE. CDR3 loop: CASSRTTSGRGNEQFF. In DNA form, the CDR3 reads TGTGCCAGCAGCCGGACGACTAGCGGGAGAGGTAATGAGCAGTTCTTC.

This chain links TRBV27 with TRBJ1-5; TRBD1 matches at 8 bases. Per the germline V gene, CDR1 is MNHEY and CDR2 is SMNVEV (reference sequence). The CDR3 is 13 amino acids. The ends lost 8 bases at V and 4 bases at J; junction bases unmatched: 4. The CDR3 region is CASRTGWNQPQHF. For the CDR3, the DNA is TGTGCCAGCCGGACAGGGTGGAATCAGCCCCAGCATTTT.

This clone was seen a handful of times. The chain is built from TRBV5-6 and TRBJ2-5, with 8 bases fitting TRBD2. The CDR3 is made up of 14 amino acids. The germline V gene has CDR1 SGHDT and CDR2 YYEEEE. Trimming took 4 bases from V and 5 from J; bases not matched to a gene: 7. DNA of the CDR3: TGTGCCAGCAGCCCCGGGAGGGGTCGTGAGACCCAGTACTTC. Protein sequence: CASSPGRGRETQYF.

This clone was detected a few times. The rearrangement uses TRBV7-2 and TRBJ2-1; weak D call: TRBD1 (5 bases). CDR1 is SGHTA, CDR2 FQGNSA, per germline. The ends were cut back, 0 bases at V and 6 bases at J, with 12 bases in the middle. This CDR3 region has 15 residues. The CDR3, as DNA: TGTGCCAGCAGCTTAGCTCCAGGGCAGGTCAATGAGCAGTTCTTC. Its translation: CASSLAPGQVNEQFF.

The rearrangement joins TRBV30 to TRBJ2-2; D is ambiguous. CDR1 is GTSNPN and CDR2 is SVGIG in the germline V gene (reference sequence). The CDR3 is 12 residues long. V was cut by 2 bases and J by 9 bases, with 10 bases left in between. The CDR3 reads CAWSRNGRELFF. The CDR3 DNA is TGTGCCTGGAGTAGAAATGGCAGGGAGCTGTTTTTT.

This clone came up a few times. CDR3 residues: CASSYTDRQNYGYTF. The CDR3 coding sequence is TGCGCCAGCAGCTACACGGACAGACAGAACTATGGCTACACCTTC. The chain recombines TRBV5-1 with TRBJ1-2, with D perhaps TRBD1 (6 bases). Germline lookup yields CDR1 SGHRS and CDR2 YFSETQ. The V end was cut by 3 bases, the J end by 2 bases, with 14 bases between. There are 15 residues in the CDR3.

The chain joins TRBV5-4 to TRBJ1-2; no firm D call. Trimming cost V 2 bases and J 1 base, with 9 bases left between them. The V gene's germline CDR1 is SGHNT and CDR2 YYREEE (reference sequence). The CDR3 sequence is 14 residues long. CDR3 region: CASSFSRDNYGYTF. The CDR3 nucleotides read TGTGCCAGCAGCTTCTCCAGAGATAACTATGGCTACACCTTC.

This chain uses TRBV29-1 with TRBJ2-5, with 8 nucleotides matching TRBD1. Germline CDR1 SQVTM, CDR2 ANQGSEA. V shed 8 bases and J 5 bases; nucleotides not matched to a gene: 7. CDR3 length: 12 residues. Here the CDR3 reads CSSNRGSETQYF. In DNA, the CDR3 is TGCAGCTCCAACAGGGGGTCGGAGACCCAGTACTTC.